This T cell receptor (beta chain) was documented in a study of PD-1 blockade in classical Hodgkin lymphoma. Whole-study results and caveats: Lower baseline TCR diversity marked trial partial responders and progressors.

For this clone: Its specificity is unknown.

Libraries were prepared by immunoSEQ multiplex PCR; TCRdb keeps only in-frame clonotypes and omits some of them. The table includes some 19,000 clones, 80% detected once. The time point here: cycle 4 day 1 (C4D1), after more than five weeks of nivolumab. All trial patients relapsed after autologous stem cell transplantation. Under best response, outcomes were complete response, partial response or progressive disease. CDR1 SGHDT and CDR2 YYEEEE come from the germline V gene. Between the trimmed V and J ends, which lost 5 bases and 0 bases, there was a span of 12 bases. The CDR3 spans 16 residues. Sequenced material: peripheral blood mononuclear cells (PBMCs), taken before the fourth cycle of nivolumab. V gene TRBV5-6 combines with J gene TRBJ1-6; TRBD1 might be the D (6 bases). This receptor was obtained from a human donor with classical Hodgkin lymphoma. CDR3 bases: TGTGCCAGCAGTTGGACAGCTAGCTCCTATAATTCACCCCTCCACTTT. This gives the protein CASSWTASSYNSPLHF. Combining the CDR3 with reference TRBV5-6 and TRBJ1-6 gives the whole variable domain DAGVTQSPTHLIKTRGQQVTLRCSPKSGHDTVSWYQQALGQGPQFIFQYYEEEERQRGNFPDRFSGHQFPNYSSELNVNALLLGDSALYLCASSWTASSYNSPLHFGNGTRLTVT.